This T cell receptor beta chain derives from a study of shared clonotypes between healthy human individuals (dated by TCRdb to 2019 to 2021). Describing the broader study: A few men and two women, aged 18 to 49 years, made up the cohort. The study deeply sequenced blood TCR repertoires of about 5 healthy adults to estimate repertoire size and the extent of clonotype sharing between individuals. To increase sequencing depth and limit assay-specific biases, TCR repertoire library preparation and sequencing were carried out by different laboratories using diverse techniques. Each donor's leukapheresis produced roughly between about 0.8 and 10 billion PBMCs. Per donor, three plates each were used for CD4 naive and CD4 memory, two for CD8 naive, and one for CD8 memory.

CD8 naive samples were obtained by positive selection for CCR7 among CD45RO-negative cells, yielding a CD45RA+CCR7+ population from which TemRA cells were excluded. The donors were healthy, HIV-negative adults who had no recently reported acute infections or vaccinations. Only Caucasian adults living in Nashville, Tennessee, USA were represented among the donors. Blood was collected by leukapheresis, and PBMCs were isolated by Ficoll-Histopaque density gradient centrifugation and then cryopreserved in liquid nitrogen vapor phase. Analytical flow cytometry was used to check the purity and quantity of each magnetically sorted T cell population. Genomic DNA was isolated from every sorted fraction and measured by UV absorbance on a Nanodrop 2000c. TCR CDR3 regions were amplified from genomic DNA by multiplex PCR using the deep immunoSEQ assay. For each cell subset, the extracted genomic DNA was distributed evenly across all wells of several immunoSEQ 96-well plates, and each plate served as one replicate. For sorted subsets, about 200 ng genomic DNA, equal to 25,000 to 35,000 T cell genomes, was loaded into each replicate PCR. Purified libraries were quantified with a Qubit 3.0 fluorometer, sized on a Bioanalyzer 2100, and re-quantified with the KAPA Library Quantification kit. Every immunoSEQ 96-well plate was sequenced on a separate single-read 150-cycle Illumina NextSeq 550 flow cell. Per the authors' processing: Because only junctional sequences without quality scores were contained in the immunoSEQ output, filtering matching that applied to full-length reads could not be performed. To assign V/J genes and CDR3, sequences were annotated using PyIR, a Python wrapper for IgBLAST v1.9, with IMGT germline references. Reads were removed for weak V/J assignments (E-value above 1e-6), missing CDR3, stop codons, out-of-frame junctions, or ambiguous translated residues. V3J clonotypes were defined as sequences sharing the same inferred V gene, J gene, and CDR3 amino acid sequence. To compute the percentage overlap between repertoires, the number of shared unique clonotypes was divided by the size of the smaller repertoire. Three approaches were used to assess repertoire richness: RTK rarefaction, the Chao1 estimator, and Recon v2.1 estimates of unobserved clonotypes. OLGA was used to compute generation probabilities for all TCRbeta clonotypes that the gDNA method yielded from a handful of donors. TCRdb mirrors the immuneACCESS table, restricted to in-frame sequences. Some clones are absent from its copies; in checked studies, under half trace to an unresolved V gene, and the reason for the others is unknown. V and J calls and clone size are copied from that table; D and trimming were computed from the DNA. The sample table contains hundreds of thousands of clones; only one count was recorded for approximately 96% of them. The ten largest clones take up about 0.11% of the sample.

What the work shows at the level of the full study, not this receptor alone: Naive subsets generally had larger estimated clonotype richness than memory subsets did. The genetic and exposure-history diversity represented was limited by the small number of donors. Clonotypes shared by all four sorted-subset donors showed higher generation probabilities than non-shared clonotypes. Sampling was restricted to blood, and TCR repertoires in tissue are likely to differ from TCR repertoires in blood. Approximately 5% of naive CD4, 3.5% of naive CD8, approximately 2% of memory CD4, and 0.4% of memory CD8 clonotypes were shared across a few donors. Pairwise subsampling indicated that sequencing depth was expected to affect the degree of clonotype sharing among donors. Incomplete sequencing was indicated by rarefaction of sorted-subset datasets, despite the large sequencing depth.

About this clone itself: It has no known antigen specificity. Per-base quality was not reported, and no clone a single base away is much larger than it.

Measured from the cysteine to the phenylalanine, the CDR3 is 18 residues long. The entry retains the CDR3 DNA only, 54 bases that are in frame from base 1. V is shortened by 3 bases, J by 0 bases, and the region joining them spans 16 bases. The germline V gene gives CDR1 as SGHRS and CDR2 as YFSETQ. The chain employs TRBV5-1 and TRBJ2-6, with TRBD2 tentatively as D gene (5 bases match). This TCR was sampled from a woman between 25 and 40 years old in good health. Sequencing was done on a sample of naive CD8+ T cells sorted from blood. The label giving this sample's cell subset or site can be read as: CD45RA+CCR7+. DNA sequence: TGCGCCAGCAGCTCAAGCGAGGGCCCCAGCTCTGGGGCCAACGTCCTGACTTTC. Protein translation: CASSSSEGPSSGANVLTF.